A single sample gave rise to the 7 T cell receptor beta chains below, sequenced in a study of blood T cell repertoires in COVID-19. Sequencing was performed with immunoSEQ multiplex PCR; in TCRdb, only in-frame clones are kept and a portion is missing. The table records 250,000 to 400,000 clones, around 86% of them present only once. The sequencing sample was made of peripheral blood. The receptors here all came from a man aged 45 to 65 with active or convalescent COVID-19.

The chain uses TRBV19 and TRBJ2-1; D possibly corresponds to TRBD2 (6 bases). Germline CDR1 and CDR2: LNHDA and SQIVND (reference sequence). The CDR3 has 20 residues. The V end lost 3 bases, the J end lost 4 bases, and 28 bases lay between the germline ends. The CDR3 region has the DNA TGTGCCAGTAGTATTTTTCGATTCGGCGACTGGAGGGCCTCTTACAATGAGCAGTTCTTC. Translated, it gives CASSIFRFGDWRASYNEQFF.

This clone was seen just once. V is TRBV20-1 and J is TRBJ2-7, with 8 bases that match TRBD1. The J segment lost 6 bases and the V segment lost 6 bases, leaving 1 base of the junction unmatched. Germline V gene data show CDR1 as DFQATT and CDR2 as SNEGSKA (reference sequence). The CDR3 totals 10 residues. This chain's CDR3 is CSAGTGEQYF. The CDR3 DNA reads TGCAGTGCCGGGACAGGCGAGCAGTACTTC.

The chain uses TRBV6-5 and TRBJ1-1, with D perhaps TRBD1 (5 bases). The germline CDR1 and CDR2 sequences are MNHEY and SVGAGI. The CDR3 contains 13 residues. V was trimmed by 0 bases and J by 8 bases, leaving 10 bases between them. This CDR3 reads CASSYSTWTEAFF. In DNA, the CDR3 is TGTGCCAGCAGTTACTCGACTTGGACAGAAGCTTTCTTT.

The chain is built from TRBV3-1 (or the pseudogene TRBV3-2) and TRBJ2-5; 8 bases fit TRBD2. CDR1 is LGHDT and CDR2 is YNNKEL in the germline V gene (reference sequence). The CDR3 has 15 residues. Trimming at V came to 6 bases and at J to 5 bases, leaving 11 bases not matched to a gene. The DNA of the CDR3 is TGTGCCAGCAGGCCGCGGGAGCGGGAGTCGGAGACCCAGTACTTC. It is translated as CASRPRERESETQYF.

The rearrangement links TRBV19 to TRBJ2-2; 9 bases line up with TRBD1. V trimming: 4 bases; J trimming: 3 bases; junction bases outside the gene matches: 6. The CDR3 has 16 residues. Germline V gives CDR1 LNHDA, CDR2 SQIVND (reference sequence). In DNA form, the CDR3 reads TGTGCCAGTAGTAGGGGGACAGGGTACGACACCGGGGAGCTGTTTTTT. It yields the protein CASSRGTGYDTGELFF.

The chain carries TRBV11-2 and TRBJ1-1; D is unresolved. The ends were cut back, 5 bases at V and 2 bases at J, with 15 bases in the middle. Germline V gives CDR1 SGHAT, CDR2 FQNNGV. The CDR3 spans 15 residues. CDR3 loop: CASSRRVGANTEAFF. DNA for the CDR3: TGTGCCAGCAGCCGTCGGGTTGGCGCCAACACTGAAGCTTTCTTT.

The V gene is TRBV27, the J gene TRBJ1-3; TRBD1 matches 7 bases. V shed 6 bases and J 2 bases; nucleotides not matched to a gene: 7. This CDR3 contains 15 residues. Germline CDR1 reads MNHEY; CDR2 reads SMNVEV (reference sequence). CDR3 in DNA: TGTGCCAGCAGAAGGACAGGCGATGCTGGAAACACCATATATTTT. Its protein is CASRRTGDAGNTIYF.